The 4 T cell receptor beta chains below all came from one sample that was sequenced in a study of T-cell reconstitution after alpha-beta-depleted transplantation in children. Unique molecular identifiers were built into the TCRbeta library. MiXCR, applied by TCRdb to the PCR reads, yields one record per CDR3 protein. The table shows just under 150,000 distinct CDR3 sequences, with around 10% occurring only once. Specimen: PBMCs, mostly from graft donor cells, collected 180 days after TCRalphabeta/CD19-depleted stem cell transplant. Every receptor here comes from a female patient aged 2-9 years who had a stem cell transplant for congenital amegakaryocytic thrombocytopenia, so the T cells may come from the graft donor.

This clonotype was seen ten or more times. Written as DNA, the CDR3 is TGTGCCAGCAGCCTTTATCACGGGACACTTGAGAGTGGCTACACCTTC. This gives the protein CASSLYHGTLESGYTF. This chain links TRBV12-3 or TRBV12-4 with TRBJ1-2; TRBD1 is a possible D gene (6 bases). V lost 6 bases and J 7 bases, leaving 24 bases between the germline ends. There are 16 residues in the CDR3.

The rearrangement joins TRBV25-1 to TRBJ2-4, with 11 bases fitting TRBD2. CDR3 size: 18 residues. CDR1 is MGHDK, CDR2 SYGVNS, per germline. V was pared by 6 bases and J by 8 bases, with 18 bases of the junction left unmatched. The CDR3 spells CASSGGQGLTSGGDIQYF. The CDR3 bases are TGTGCCAGCAGCGGTGGACAGGGTCTAACTAGCGGGGGTGACATTCAGTACTTC.

This clonotype came up many times. One junction end does not reproduce the germline sequence, and a read error may be involved. V and J are TRBV10-3 and TRBJ2-3; 7 bases align to TRBD1. This CDR3 comprises 15 residues. In germline, CDR1 is ENHRY, CDR2 SYGVKD. The CDR3 protein is CATSQRGGGTDTQYF. The CDR3 DNA reads as TGTGCCACCAGTCAGCGAGGGGGCGGCACAGATACGCAGTATTTT.

Many counts were recorded for this clonotype. This chain connects TRBV4-3 to TRBJ2-3; TRBD1 agrees at 7 bases. The germline CDR1 and CDR2 sequences are LGHNA and YSLEER. The CDR3 sequence is 16 residues long. V lost 1 base to trimming and J lost 2 bases; unmatched junction nucleotides: 6. The chain's CDR3 is CASSQGWDRLTDTQYF. The CDR3 region has the DNA TGCGCCAGCAGCCAAGGTTGGGACAGACTCACAGATACGCAGTATTTT.